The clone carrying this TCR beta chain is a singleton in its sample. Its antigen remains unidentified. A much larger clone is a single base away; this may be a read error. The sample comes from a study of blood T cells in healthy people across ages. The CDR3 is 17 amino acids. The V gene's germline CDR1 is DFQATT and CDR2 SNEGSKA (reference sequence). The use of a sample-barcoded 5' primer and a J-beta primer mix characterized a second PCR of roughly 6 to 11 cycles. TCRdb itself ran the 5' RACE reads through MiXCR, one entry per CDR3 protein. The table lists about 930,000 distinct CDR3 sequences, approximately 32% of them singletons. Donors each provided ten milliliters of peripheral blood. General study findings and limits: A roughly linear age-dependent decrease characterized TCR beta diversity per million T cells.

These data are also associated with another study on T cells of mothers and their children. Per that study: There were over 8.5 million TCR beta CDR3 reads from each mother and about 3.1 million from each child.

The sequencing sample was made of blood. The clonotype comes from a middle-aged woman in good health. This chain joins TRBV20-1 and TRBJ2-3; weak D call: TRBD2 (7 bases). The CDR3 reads CSASPRSMGGLVDTQDF. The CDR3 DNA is TGCAGTGCTTCCCCCCGATCTATGGGGGGGCTAGTAGATACGCAGGATTTT.